The 17 T cell receptor beta chains in this list originate from one sample, sequenced in a study of cytomegalovirus exposure and HLA in healthy donors. Amplification used 60 Vbeta primers and 13 Jbeta primers. Some clones are missing from TCRdb's copy, which holds only in-frame ones; the method was immunoSEQ multiplex PCR. The table lists around 88,000 clones, under 80% of them singletons. Source material: PBMCs. The source of these receptors is a male donor in good health and CMV-seronegative.

The rearrangement joins TRBV30 to TRBJ2-5, with 15 bases matching TRBD2. CDR1 is GTSNPN, CDR2 SVGIG, per germline (reference sequence). The CDR3 totals 16 residues. Trimming at V came to 1 base and at J to 11 bases, leaving 11 bases not matched to a gene. This chain's CDR3 is CAWSANPGLAGGRQYF. CDR3 DNA: TGTGCCTGGAGTGCGAATCCGGGACTAGCGGGAGGCCGGCAGTACTTC.

V gene TRBV4-1 combines with J gene TRBJ2-7, with D uncertain. V lost 4 bases and J 4 bases, leaving 11 bases between the germline ends. The CDR3 extends over 13 amino acids. Germline V gene lookup returns CDR1 MGHRA and CDR2 YSYEKL. The CDR3 coding sequence is TGCGCCAGCAGCCCTGGCTCGGGTTACGAGCAGTACTTC. Translated, it gives CASSPGSGYEQYF.

The chain employs TRBV5-1 and TRBJ2-3; 15 bases align to TRBD2. The CDR3 is 16 amino acids. The germline CDR1 and CDR2 sequences are SGHRS and YFSETQ. The J segment lost 7 bases and the V segment lost 3 bases, leaving 6 bases of the junction unmatched. CDR3: CASSWTSGRAANTQYF. The CDR3 nucleotides are TGCGCCAGCAGCTGGACTAGCGGGAGGGCCGCGAATACGCAGTATTTT. Looking up the rest from reference TRBV5-1 and TRBJ2-3 gives the full variable domain: KAGVTQTPRYLIKTRGQQVTLSCSPISGHRSVSWYQQTPGQGLQFLFEYFSETQRNKGNFPGRFSGRQFSNSRSEMNVSTLELGDSALYLCASSWTSGRAANTQYFGPGTRLTVL.

V and J are TRBV7-2 and TRBJ2-3; 13 bases map to TRBD2. Looked up from germline, CDR1 is SGHTA and CDR2 is FQGNSA. This CDR3 has 16 amino acids. Trimming cost V 3 bases and J 1 base; bases outside gene matches: 1. The DNA of the CDR3 is TGTGCCAGCAGCTTCGGGACTAGCGGGGGCACAGATACGCAGTATTTT. It translates to CASSFGTSGGTDTQYF.

V usage is TRBV6-6 and J usage is TRBJ2-1; 8 bases align to TRBD1. CDR3 length equals 12 residues. The junction had 10 bases not matched to a gene; V was cut back by 5 bases and J by 16 bases. CDR1 is MNHNY, CDR2 SVGAGI, per germline (reference sequence). The CDR3 DNA is TGTGCCAGCAGTGACCGCGGGACAGGTAACTTCTTC. This translates into CASSDRGTGNFF.

This CDR3 is CASSSRLAGGHNEQFF. The CDR3 DNA follows: TGCGCCAGCAGCTCCCGCCTAGCGGGAGGACACAATGAGCAGTTCTTC. The rearrangement links TRBV5-1 to TRBJ2-1, with TRBD2 matching over 11 bases. The ends lost 3 bases at V and 5 bases at J; junction bases unmatched: 7. This CDR3 is 16 amino acids long. The germline V gene has CDR1 SGHRS and CDR2 YFSETQ.

The chain links TRBV5-1 to TRBJ2-1; TRBD1 aligns across 9 bases. The CDR3 has 14 amino acids. J lost 3 bases, V lost 7 bases, and 5 bases had no gene match. Germline values: CDR1 SGHRS, CDR2 YFSETQ. CDR3 sequence (DNA): TGCGCCAGCCGGGTGACAGGGGGCTACAATGAGCAGTTCTTC. Protein sequence: CASRVTGGYNEQFF. The whole variable domain, remainder taken from reference TRBV5-1 and TRBJ2-1, is KAGVTQTPRYLIKTRGQQVTLSCSPISGHRSVSWYQQTPGQGLQFLFEYFSETQRNKGNFPGRFSGRQFSNSRSEMNVSTLELGDSALYLCASRVTGGYNEQFFGPGTRLTVL.

The chain has TRBV5-6 and TRBJ2-4; tentatively, D is TRBD1 (6 bases). The germline V gene encodes CDR1 SGHDT and CDR2 YYEEEE. V was cut by 4 bases and J by 7 bases, with 15 bases left in between. The CDR3 is 14 amino acids. The CDR3 DNA is TGTGCCAGCAGCGGCTCAGGGGCTCTCAACATTCAGTACTTC. This codes for CASSGSGALNIQYF.

As to this clone: The sample has other DNA sequences that encode this CDR3 too. The gene calls are TRBV5-1 and TRBJ1-1; D might be TRBD1 (6 bases). This CDR3 region has 12 residues. Trimming took off 4 bases at V and 7 bases at J, with 11 bases between the two ends. Per the germline V gene, CDR1 is SGHRS and CDR2 is YFSETQ. The CDR3 sequence is CASSTGQIEAFF. The CDR3 DNA follows: TGCGCCAGCAGCACAGGGCAGATTGAAGCTTTCTTT.

This chain uses TRBV7-3 with TRBJ2-1; possibly TRBD1 for D (6 bases). Trimming removed 5 bases from V and 2 bases from J, with 16 bases in between. The CDR3 extends over 16 amino acids. Germline CDR1 is SGHTA and CDR2 is FQGTGA. CDR3 amino acids: CASSKDRPGPYNEQFF. The CDR3 DNA is TGTGCCAGCAGCAAAGACAGGCCGGGGCCCTACAATGAGCAGTTCTTC.

The chain couples TRBV7-6 to TRBJ1-4; D perhaps matches TRBD1 (5 bases). V was cut by 5 bases and J by 8 bases, with 9 bases left in between. Germline loops: CDR1 SGHVS, CDR2 FNYEAQ. The length of the CDR3 is 12 residues. CDR3 DNA: TGTGCCAGCAGCCCGCGGGGGGAAAAACTGTTTTTT. It encodes CASSPRGEKLFF.

This clone was detected a few times. The chain combines TRBV5-1 with TRBJ2-1; TRBD2 matches at 8 bases. This CDR3 has 21 residues. After removal of 0 bases from V and 0 bases from J, the junction contained 17 bases not matched to a gene. Germline V CDR1 and CDR2: SGHRS, YFSETQ. In DNA, the CDR3 is TGCGCCAGCAGCTTGGTATCAGGAGCTAGCGGGTTCGAGTTCTCCTACAATGAGCAGTTCTTC. As protein: CASSLVSGASGFEFSYNEQFF. The full variable domain, its missing parts supplied by reference TRBV5-1 and TRBJ2-1, is KAGVTQTPRYLIKTRGQQVTLSCSPISGHRSVSWYQQTPGQGLQFLFEYFSETQRNKGNFPGRFSGRQFSNSRSEMNVSTLELGDSALYLCASSLVSGASGFEFSYNEQFFGPGTRLTVL.

The CDR3 loop is CAIRRELAGDNEQFF. The DNA of the CDR3 is TGTGCCATCAGGCGGGAACTAGCGGGAGACAATGAGCAGTTCTTC. The chain employs TRBV10-3 and TRBJ2-1; 11 positions match TRBD2. The germline gives CDR1 ENHRY, CDR2 SYGVKD. The CDR3 has 15 residues. Trimming removed 6 bases from V and 5 bases from J; junction bases left unmatched: 6.

The CDR3 DNA follows: TGTGCCAGCATGACAGGGGGATTCTCCTACGAGCAGTACTTC. Protein: CASMTGGFSYEQYF. This chain joins TRBV28 and TRBJ2-7, with TRBD1 identical over 9 bases. Germline lookup yields CDR1 MDHEN and CDR2 SYDVKM. Trimming at V came to 7 bases and at J to 0 bases, leaving 4 bases not matched to a gene. CDR3 length: 14 residues.

This CDR3 is CASLRGHEQFF. CDR3 coding DNA: TGTGCCAGCTTGCGGGGGCATGAGCAGTTCTTC. The gene calls are TRBV27 and TRBJ2-1; perhaps TRBD2 as D (7 bases). The CDR3 length is 11 residues. The V and J ends lost 8 bases and 8 bases respectively, with 10 bases between them. CDR1 is MNHEY and CDR2 is SMNVEV in the germline V gene (reference sequence).

The genes are TRBV27 and TRBJ2-1; TRBD2 agrees at 7 bases. The CDR3 contains 17 residues. Unmatched junction bases numbered 23, after V lost 7 bases and J lost 11 bases. From germline, CDR1 is MNHEY and CDR2 SMNVEV (reference sequence). CDR3 in DNA: TGTGCCAGCACTTCCGGTAGGCGGGAGCCCCCTTGGGGGAAGCAGTTCTTC. Protein product: CASTSGRREPPWGKQFF.

This clone was recorded once. V gene TRBV6-1 combines with J gene TRBJ1-1, with TRBD1 matching 8 bases. The CDR3 is 13 residues long. Germline trimming cut 6 bases from V and 8 bases from J; bases unmatched to any gene: 8. Germline V gives CDR1 MNHNS, CDR2 SASEGT. CDR3 bases: TGTGCCAGCAGGGCCGACAGGGGAGGAGAAGCTTTCTTT. This sequence encodes CASRADRGGEAFF.